Here is one T cell receptor beta chain with its context. The antigen is unknown. This specimen comes from a study of OX40 agonist ivuxolimab in advanced cancers. Turning to the study itself: At about 82% male, the cohort had a mean age of approximately 64 years, ranging from about 23 to 79.

Profiling relied on immunoSEQ multiplex PCR, and the TCRdb table lists in-frame clones only, not all of them. This sample has under 20,000 clones, with roughly 80% found just once. General study results and limits: At 0.1 to 3.0 mg/kg and by week 6, clonal expansion occurred in CD4+ and CD8+ blood T cells.

The V segment lost 4 bases and the J segment 4 bases; nucleotides outside the gene matches: 12. CDR3 length: 17 residues. Per the germline V gene, CDR1 is SGHDN and CDR2 is FVKESK. The receptor was isolated from an adult with an advanced solid tumor such as melanoma, head and neck, liver or kidney cancer. Sequencing used CD4+ or CD8+ T cells sorted from blood, obtained in a trial of the OX40 agonist ivuxolimab. This chain joins TRBV14 and TRBJ2-3; TRBD2 aligns across 9 bases. CDR3 protein: CASSRPMGSGSADTQYF. The CDR3 bases are TGTGCCAGCAGCCGCCCCATGGGTAGCGGGAGTGCAGATACGCAGTATTTT.